These 21 T cell receptor beta chains originate from one sample sequenced in a study of blood T cell repertoires in COVID-19. Assay used: immunoSEQ multiplex PCR; TCRdb lists only in-frame clones, some missing. The data show 100,000 to 120,000 clones, 70% to 90% seen once. Material for sequencing was peripheral blood. The origin of the receptors is a woman between 50 and 59 years old with acute or convalescent COVID-19.

J is TRBJ1-1 and V is TRBV6-5; D remains unclear. The germline CDR1 and CDR2 sequences are MNHEY and SVGAGI. V was clipped by 0 bases and J by 5 bases, with 10 bases between them. This CDR3 spans 14 amino acids. The CDR3 DNA follows: TGTGCCAGCAGTTACTCGGCGGCGTGGACTGAAGCTTTCTTT. It is translated as CASSYSAAWTEAFF.

V gene TRBV9 combines with J gene TRBJ2-3; TRBD1 is a possible D gene (6 bases). CDR1 and CDR2 (germline): SGDLS, YYNGEE. This CDR3 has 16 amino acids. The ends were cut back, 3 bases at V and 5 bases at J, with 19 bases in the middle. The CDR3 spells CASSAGTRQEIDTQYF. Here the CDR3 DNA reads TGTGCCAGCAGCGCGGGAACTAGACAGGAAATAGATACGCAGTATTTT.

The V and J genes are TRBV24-1 and TRBJ1-5, with a tentative D call TRBD1 (5 bases). The CDR3 has 14 residues. Trimming took 5 bases from V and 0 from J, leaving 7 bases between them. The germline CDR1 and CDR2 sequences are KGHDR and SFDVKD. This CDR3 is CATSGQYSNQPQHF. CDR3 DNA: TGTGCCACCAGTGGACAGTATAGCAATCAGCCCCAGCATTTT.

The J gene is TRBJ1-2, the V gene TRBV19, with D possibly matching TRBD1 (6 bases). Germline V lookup: CDR1 LNHDA, CDR2 SQIVND (reference sequence). The V gene lost 10 bases and the J gene lost 6 bases, with 24 bases spanning the gap. This CDR3 is built from 15 residues. CDR3 DNA: TGTGCCACGATGGACGGACAGATACTTCACGATGGCTACACCTTC. Translation: CATMDGQILHDGYTF.

CDR3 loop: CASGFSDRGYEQYF. For the CDR3, the DNA is TGTGCTAGTGGTTTCTCGGACAGGGGGTACGAGCAGTACTTC. The chain combines TRBV12-5 with TRBJ2-7; 10 nucleotides match TRBD1. Germline CDR1 is LGHNT and CDR2 is FRNRAP. The CDR3 runs to 14 residues. V lost 3 bases and J lost 4; bases outside the gene matches: 3.

The gene calls are TRBV5-1 and TRBJ2-6; D is possibly TRBD2 (5 bases). V was shortened by 4 bases and J by 13 bases, with 18 bases between the two germline ends. Per germline, CDR1 SGHRS and CDR2 YFSETQ. This CDR3 region has 14 residues. The CDR3 DNA is TGCGCCAGCAGCAAAACCGGGGTCTCGGGGGTCCTGACTTTC. This codes for CASSKTGVSGVLTF.

The J gene is TRBJ2-1, the V gene TRBV7-9; D might be TRBD2 (5 bases). Looked up from germline, CDR1 is SEHNR and CDR2 is FQNEAQ (reference sequence). Trimming took off 4 bases at V and 6 bases at J, with 13 bases between the two ends. The CDR3 is 14 amino acids. CDR3 in amino acids: CASSSRTSTNEQFF. The CDR3 DNA follows: TGTGCCAGCAGCTCTCGCACTAGTACCAATGAGCAGTTCTTC.

The V and J genes are TRBV15 and TRBJ1-3, with 7 bases identical to TRBD1. The V gene end was trimmed by 3 bases and the J gene end by 0 bases; junction bases not matched to a gene: 5. Looked up from germline, CDR1 is LNHNV and CDR2 is YYDKDF (reference sequence). This CDR3 contains 16 residues. The CDR3 spells CATSRGQLGSGNTIYF. CDR3 coding DNA: TGTGCCACCAGCAGGGGACAGCTCGGCTCTGGAAACACCATATATTTT.

This chain uses TRBV7-8 with TRBJ1-2; D remains unclear. This CDR3 comprises 13 residues. Between the trimmed V and J ends, which lost 1 base and 6 bases, there was a span of 9 bases. Looked up from germline, CDR1 is SGHVS and CDR2 is FQNEAQ. This CDR3 reads CASSLERFHGYTF. CDR3 nucleotide sequence: TGTGCCAGCAGCTTAGAACGGTTCCATGGCTACACCTTC.

This rearrangement joins TRBV4-1 to TRBJ2-5; D might be TRBD2 (5 bases). The germline CDR1 and CDR2 sequences are MGHRA and YSYEKL. The V end was cut by 1 base, the J end by 5 bases, with 11 bases between. This CDR3 region has 14 residues. CDR3 DNA: TGCGCCAGCAGCCAAGTAGCGCTACCGGAGACCCAGTACTTC. The encoded protein is CASSQVALPETQYF.

The V gene is TRBV27, the J gene TRBJ2-5, with 11 bases aligning to TRBD2. Germline values: CDR1 MNHEY, CDR2 SMNVEV (reference sequence). V was clipped by 4 bases and J by 5 bases; unmatched bases: 9. The CDR3 is 16 residues long. The CDR3 is CASSSSGGTRWETQYF. The CDR3 region has the DNA TGTGCCAGCAGTTCTAGCGGGGGGACTCGTTGGGAGACCCAGTACTTC.

The rearrangement links TRBV5-4 to TRBJ1-2, with D perhaps TRBD1 (6 bases). V was trimmed by 2 bases and J by 8 bases, leaving 16 bases between them. Germline CDR1 reads SGHNT; CDR2 reads YYREEE (reference sequence). This CDR3 comprises 14 residues. CDR3 coding DNA: TGTGCCAGCAGCTTTGGACAGAGGACGGGGGGCTACACCTTC. Protein: CASSFGQRTGGYTF.

This chain uses TRBV24-1 with TRBJ1-1, with TRBD1 as a possible D gene (5 bases). The germline CDR1 and CDR2 sequences are KGHDR and SFDVKD. The CDR3 runs 14 residues. V lost 5 bases, J lost 7 bases, and 16 bases lay in between. In DNA, the CDR3 is TGTGCCACCAGTGCCCCGGATTCGCAGGGTGAAGCTTTCTTT. Translation gives CATSAPDSQGEAFF.

This chain connects TRBV4-3 to TRBJ2-3; TRBD2 agrees at 8 bases. J gave up 0 bases and V 0 bases, and 5 bases lay outside the gene matches. The length of the CDR3 is 17 residues. CDR1 is LGHNA, CDR2 YSLEER, per germline. CDR3 sequence reads: CASSQDWTSLSTDTQYF. CDR3 sequence (DNA): TGCGCCAGCAGCCAAGATTGGACTAGCCTCAGCACAGATACGCAGTATTTT.

V usage is TRBV5-1 and J usage is TRBJ2-2; 7 bases match TRBD1. The CDR3 totals 13 residues. Germline CDR1 and CDR2: SGHRS and YFSETQ. Trimming took 1 base from V and 6 from J; bases not matched to a gene: 0. The CDR3 protein is CASSLTGAGELFF. As DNA, the CDR3 is TGCGCCAGCAGCTTGACAGGGGCCGGGGAGCTGTTTTTT.

The chain joins TRBV2 to TRBJ1-1; 9 bases fit TRBD1. This CDR3 has 15 amino acids. V shed 8 bases and J 1 base; nucleotides not matched to a gene: 8. CDR1 and CDR2 (germline): SNHLY, FYNNEI. The CDR3: CASRRTGAPNTEAFF. Written as DNA, the CDR3 is TGTGCCAGCCGACGGACAGGGGCTCCGAACACTGAAGCTTTCTTT.

The gene calls are TRBV29-1 and TRBJ2-1, with TRBD1 matching over 7 bases. CDR3 length equals 11 residues. Germline V gene data show CDR1 as SQVTM and CDR2 as ANQGSEA. V lost 4 bases, J lost 13 bases, and 7 bases stayed unmatched. The CDR3 nucleotides are TGCAGCGTTGGAGGGGGCCAGGGCCAGTTCTTC. Translating it yields CSVGGGQGQFF.

CDR3 sequence (DNA): TGTGCCAGCAGTAGACAGGGGTCTGGAAACACCATATATTTT. This encodes CASSRQGSGNTIYF. This chain joins TRBV6-5 and TRBJ1-3; 8 bases line up with TRBD1. The V segment lost 5 bases and the J segment 1 base; nucleotides outside the gene matches: 1. Germline V gene sequence: CDR1 MNHEY, CDR2 SVGAGI. The CDR3 is 14 residues long.

The V gene is TRBV7-2, the J gene TRBJ2-7; D is unclear. V lost 1 base and J 2 bases, leaving 9 bases between the germline ends. Germline CDR1 and CDR2: SGHTA and FQGNSA. The CDR3 is 14 residues long. CDR3 sequence: CASSLDSPAYEQYF. Written as DNA, the CDR3 is TGTGCCAGCAGCTTAGACTCCCCCGCCTACGAGCAGTACTTC.

V gene TRBV21-1 combines with J gene TRBJ2-4; the table's D call, TRBD2, was not checked against the DNA. TRBV21-1 is a pseudogene locus. The CDR3 is made up of 17 amino acids. In nucleotides, the CDR3 is TGTGCCAGCATCATGGGGGGGACGCCGAGTGCCAAAAACATTCAGTACTTC. It is translated as CASIMGGTPSAKNIQYF.

V gene TRBV6-1 combines with J gene TRBJ1-5; D remains unclear. The CDR3 totals 15 residues. The V end lost 2 bases, the J end lost 0 bases, and 8 bases lay between the germline ends. Looked up from germline, CDR1 is MNHNS and CDR2 is SASEGT. CDR3 in amino acids: CASSESGYSNQPQHF. Here the CDR3 DNA reads TGTGCCAGCAGTGAAAGCGGATATAGCAATCAGCCCCAGCATTTT.